Presented here are 29 T cell receptor beta chains from one specimen sequenced in a study of blood T cell repertoires in COVID-19. Profiled with immunoSEQ multiplex PCR; TCRdb holds only in-frame clones, not every one. The sample consists of a few hundred thousand clones, around 83% of them appearing once. The material sequenced was peripheral blood. Every receptor here comes from a woman younger than 30 with acute or convalescent COVID-19.

The rearrangement links TRBV7-2 to TRBJ2-3, with a weak D call TRBD2 (7 bases). Trimming took off 5 bases at V and 6 bases at J, with 21 bases between the two ends. The V gene's germline CDR1 is SGHTA and CDR2 FQGNSA. This CDR3 comprises 16 residues. The chain's CDR3 is CASSPPGGLHMDTQYF. The CDR3 coding sequence is TGTGCCAGCAGCCCACCCGGGGGGCTTCACATGGATACGCAGTATTTT. Using reference TRBV7-2 and TRBJ2-3 for the parts outside the CDR3, the full variable domain is GAGVSQSPSNKVTEKGKDVELRCDPISGHTALYWYRQSLGQGLEFLIYFQGNSAPDKSGLPSDRFSAERTGGSVSTLTIQRTQQEDSAVYLCASSPPGGLHMDTQYFGPGTRLTVL.

This chain connects TRBV9 to TRBJ2-2; D remains unclear. The CDR3 has 14 amino acids. CDR1 and CDR2 from the germline V gene are SGDLS and YYNGEE. Trimming stripped 0 bases from V and 4 bases from J, with 7 bases between. The DNA for the CDR3 is TGTGCCAGCAGCGTAGTGGCAGGCACCGGGGAGCTGTTTTTT. Protein product: CASSVVAGTGELFF.

This chain joins TRBV28 and TRBJ2-1, with 12 bases identical to TRBD2. The CDR3 is 16 amino acids. Germline assignment: CDR1 MDHEN and CDR2 SYDVKM. The ends lost 3 bases at V and 3 bases at J; junction bases unmatched: 3. DNA of the CDR3: TGTGCCAGCAGTTTGCGGACTAGCGGGGTCTACAATGAGCAGTTCTTC. It specifies CASSLRTSGVYNEQFF.

This clone was counted only a few times. In nucleotides, the CDR3 is TGTGCCAGCAGTTTAACCGGGACAAGGATACACACTGAAGCTTTCTTT. Translated: CASSLTGTRIHTEAFF. V usage is TRBV27 and J usage is TRBJ1-1, with a tentative D call TRBD1 (6 bases). Trimming took 2 bases from V and 3 from J, leaving 16 bases between them. Per the germline V gene, CDR1 is MNHEY and CDR2 is SMNVEV (reference sequence). The CDR3 consists of 16 residues.

The J gene is TRBJ2-1, the V gene TRBV27; D possibly uses TRBD1 or TRBD2 (6 bases each). Deletions cut 6 bases from V and 4 bases from J, with 16 bases between. Germline CDR1 reads MNHEY; CDR2 reads SMNVEV (reference sequence). The CDR3 length is 15 residues. This CDR3 reads CASSLGGIGYNEQFF. The CDR3 region has the DNA TGTGCCAGCAGCTTAGGGGGGATTGGGTACAATGAGCAGTTCTTC.

This clone showed up just once. The chain links TRBV6-5 to TRBJ1-4; 10 nucleotides match TRBD1. CDR1 is MNHEY, CDR2 SVGAGI, per germline. The CDR3 totals 14 residues. V lost 6 bases to trimming and J lost 6 bases; unmatched junction nucleotides: 4. The CDR3 reads CASRTGTGDEKLFF. The CDR3 DNA reads TGTGCCAGCAGGACCGGGACAGGGGATGAAAAACTGTTTTTT.

The chain links TRBV6-2 or TRBV6-3 to TRBJ2-2, with no clear D. Germline CDR1 MNHEY, CDR2 SVGEGT. CDR3 length: 18 amino acids. The ends were cut back, 0 bases at V and 3 bases at J, with 17 bases in the middle. Here the CDR3 DNA reads TGTGCCAGCAGTTACTCTATTGGGCTCCGGTCAGACACCGGGGAGCTGTTTTTT. Its translation is CASSYSIGLRSDTGELFF.

The rearrangement uses TRBV9 and TRBJ1-2; 7 bases are a match to TRBD1. The CDR3 loop spans 15 amino acids. Trimming took 4 bases from V and 5 from J; bases not matched to a gene: 11. CDR1 is SGDLS and CDR2 is YYNGEE in the germline V gene. The DNA of the CDR3 is TGTGCCAGCAGCCCACGAGCCGGGACAGCTTATGGCTACACCTTC. It codes for CASSPRAGTAYGYTF.

J is TRBJ1-5 and V is TRBV6-5; possibly TRBD1 for D (5 bases). V gave up 0 bases and J gave up 6 bases, with 12 bases separating them. From germline, CDR1 is MNHEY and CDR2 SVGAGI. The CDR3 loop spans 15 amino acids. The CDR3 is CASSYSVRGAQPQHF. CDR3 in DNA: TGTGCCAGCAGTTACTCCGTAAGGGGTGCTCAGCCCCAGCATTTT.

This sequence joins TRBV28 and TRBJ1-5, with D hard to call. From germline, CDR1 is MDHEN and CDR2 SYDVKM. This CDR3 spans 14 amino acids. The ends were cut back, 3 bases at V and 4 bases at J, with 10 bases in the middle. For the CDR3, the DNA is TGTGCCAGCAGTTTTATTAGTGGTAATCAGCCCCAGCATTTT. Residues: CASSFISGNQPQHF.

The V gene is TRBV19, the J gene TRBJ1-2; 9 nucleotides align to TRBD1. The germline gives CDR1 LNHDA, CDR2 SQIVND (reference sequence). V dropped 5 bases and J dropped 4; count of bases not matched to a gene: 8. The CDR3 loop spans 15 amino acids. The chain's CDR3 is CASSSRTGVGYGYTF. CDR3 nucleotides: TGTGCCAGTAGTTCACGGACAGGGGTAGGCTATGGCTACACCTTC.

The chain recombines TRBV9 with TRBJ2-7; 8 bases line up with TRBD1. J was trimmed by 4 bases and V by 0 bases; bases with no gene match: 9. CDR1 is SGDLS, CDR2 YYNGEE, per germline. This CDR3 has 16 residues. CDR3 residues: CASSVGYGQGYYEQYF. CDR3 in DNA: TGTGCCAGCAGCGTAGGCTACGGACAGGGTTATTACGAGCAGTACTTC.

The chain employs TRBV30 and TRBJ2-2; D ambiguous. Trimming stripped 5 bases from V and 5 bases from J, with 9 bases between. Germline CDR1 reads GTSNPN; CDR2 reads SVGIG (reference sequence). The CDR3 contains 12 residues. In nucleotides, the CDR3 is TGTGCCTGGGGCTCGAGGACCGGGGAGCTGTTTTTT. Its translation: CAWGSRTGELFF.

This clone was observed a handful of times. The chain couples TRBV15 to TRBJ2-1; D may be TRBD2 (5 bases). V lost 0 bases and J lost 7, with 13 bases in between. The CDR3 spans 15 residues. The germline V gene has CDR1 LNHNV and CDR2 YYDKDF (reference sequence). As DNA, the CDR3 is TGTGCCACCAGCAGAGATCGGACTCCATCGAATGAGCAGTTCTTC. Amino acids: CATSRDRTPSNEQFF.

The CDR3 is CASRGGGATEAFF. The CDR3 nucleotides read TGCGCCAGCAGAGGCGGAGGGGCCACTGAAGCTTTCTTT. The chain has TRBV5-1 and TRBJ1-1; D might be TRBD1 (5 bases). Germline V gene lookup returns CDR1 SGHRS and CDR2 YFSETQ. Between the trimmed V and J ends, which lost 5 bases and 4 bases, there was a span of 12 bases. The CDR3 is made up of 13 amino acids.

The V gene is TRBV7-8, the J gene TRBJ1-5; no reliable D call. The CDR3 is 15 residues long. Germline CDR1 reads SGHVS; CDR2 reads FQNEAQ. V was pared by 1 base and J by 0 bases, with 7 bases between. Here the CDR3 DNA reads TGTGCCAGCAGCTTAGAGACGGGTAGCAATCAGCCCCAGCATTTT. Protein sequence: CASSLETGSNQPQHF.

The rearrangement uses TRBV28 and TRBJ2-1; no clear D. The CDR3 loop spans 13 amino acids. Germline V lookup: CDR1 MDHEN, CDR2 SYDVKM. V lost 2 bases and J 4 bases, leaving 6 bases between the germline ends. CDR3 residues: CASSLGSYNEQFF. CDR3 coding DNA: TGTGCCAGCAGTTTAGGCTCGTACAATGAGCAGTTCTTC.

The CDR3 nucleotides read TGTGCCAGCAGCTTAGCCGGGGTCACCGGGGAGCTGTTTTTT. Translating gives CASSLAGVTGELFF. The rearrangement uses TRBV11-3 and TRBJ2-2; D perhaps matches TRBD2 (5 bases). The CDR3 has 14 residues. Germline values: CDR1 SGHNT, CDR2 YENEEA. The germline V and J ends were trimmed by 1 base and 4 bases, with 7 bases remaining between them.

This clone was counted once. The J gene is TRBJ1-3, the V gene TRBV15, with 9 bases aligning to TRBD1. Germline CDR1 LNHNV, CDR2 YYDKDF (reference sequence). After removal of 4 bases from V and 2 bases from J, the junction contained 3 bases not matched to a gene. The CDR3 length is 15 residues. CDR3 DNA: TGTGCCACCAGCAAGGGACAGGGAACTGGAAACACCATATATTTT. Translated: CATSKGQGTGNTIYF.

The chain uses TRBV6-4 and TRBJ2-3; D uncertain. The CDR3 has 14 amino acids. Trimming shortened V by 4 bases and J by 4 bases, and 12 bases separated the two germline ends. Germline CDR1 reads MRHNA; CDR2 reads SNTAGT. As DNA, the CDR3 is TGTGCCAGCAGTGCGGAAGACTGGGCAGATACGCAGTATTTT. Its translation is CASSAEDWADTQYF.

As to this clone: Other nucleotide sequences in the sample specify the same CDR3. The chain recombines TRBV11-2 with TRBJ1-1, with a weak D call TRBD1 (5 bases). V gave up 4 bases and J gave up 1 base, with 13 bases separating them. The CDR3 contains 15 residues. CDR1 is SGHAT, CDR2 FQNNGV, per germline. In DNA, the CDR3 is TGTGCCAGCAGCTCCTCCGACAGAGCGAACACTGAAGCTTTCTTT. Protein: CASSSSDRANTEAFF.

To note about this clone: Other DNA sequences in this specimen translate into the identical CDR3. The gene calls are TRBV18 and TRBJ1-1; 7 bases are shared with TRBD1. The V segment lost 1 base and the J segment 0 bases; nucleotides outside the gene matches: 5. Germline CDR1 KGHSH, CDR2 LQKENI. The CDR3 sequence is 16 residues long. CDR3 in amino acids: CASSPQTGAMNTEAFF. The CDR3 DNA sequence: TGTGCCAGCTCACCACAAACAGGGGCCATGAACACTGAAGCTTTCTTT.

This rearrangement joins TRBV19 to TRBJ1-5; 10 nucleotides line up with TRBD1. The V gene end was trimmed by 6 bases and the J gene end by 4 bases; junction bases not matched to a gene: 15. CDR3 size: 18 residues. CDR1 and CDR2 from the germline V gene are LNHDA and SQIVND (reference sequence). CDR3 coding DNA: TGTGCCAGTAGGAGGGGACCCGACAGGGGGCTAGGGAATCAGCCCCAGCATTTT. As protein: CASRRGPDRGLGNQPQHF.

Written as DNA, the CDR3 is TGTGCCAGTAGTCCCCGGACAGGGCACATACTTCCCGAGCAGTACTTC. It is translated as CASSPRTGHILPEQYF. The chain has TRBV19 and TRBJ2-7; 8 bases are shared with TRBD1. Trimming at V came to 5 bases and at J to 6 bases, leaving 15 bases not matched to a gene. Germline CDR1 is LNHDA and CDR2 is SQIVND (reference sequence). The CDR3 totals 16 residues.

The chain has TRBV9 and TRBJ2-2; 10 positions agree with TRBD1. V was pared by 5 bases and J by 5 bases, with 6 bases of the junction left unmatched. Germline CDR1 SGDLS, CDR2 YYNGEE. This CDR3 is built from 15 residues. CDR3 amino acids: CASRGTGVGTGELFF. CDR3 sequence (DNA): TGTGCCAGCAGGGGGACAGGGGTCGGTACCGGGGAGCTGTTTTTT.

The chain has TRBV28 and TRBJ1-5; 10 nucleotides match TRBD1. After removal of 6 bases from V and 4 bases from J, the junction contained 3 bases not matched to a gene. Germline loops: CDR1 MDHEN, CDR2 SYDVKM. This CDR3 is built from 14 residues. CDR3 nucleotide sequence: TGTGCCAGCAGGGGACAGGGGTTAAATCAGCCCCAGCATTTT. This sequence encodes CASRGQGLNQPQHF.

The chain employs TRBV9 and TRBJ1-4, with 7 bases lining up with TRBD1. Germline loops: CDR1 SGDLS, CDR2 YYNGEE. Unmatched junction bases numbered 3, after V lost 2 bases and J lost 5 bases. The CDR3 loop spans 14 amino acids. The CDR3 here is CASSVGQLNEKLFF. The CDR3 nucleotides read TGTGCCAGCAGCGTGGGACAGTTAAATGAAAAACTGTTTTTT.

The rearrangement links TRBV18 to TRBJ2-2; D may be TRBD1 (6 bases). CDR1 KGHSH and CDR2 LQKENI come from the germline V gene. Trimming cost V 2 bases and J 5 bases, with 27 bases left between them. The CDR3 runs to 20 residues. CDR3 region: CASSPFDLGAGAGGTGELFF. The CDR3 region has the DNA TGTGCCAGCTCACCATTTGATTTGGGGGCGGGCGCCGGAGGAACCGGGGAGCTGTTTTTT.

The V and J genes are TRBV19 and TRBJ1-5, with D possibly being TRBD1 (5 bases). The CDR3 extends over 13 amino acids. Germline V gene sequence: CDR1 LNHDA, CDR2 SQIVND (reference sequence). The V end lost 3 bases, the J end lost 6 bases, and 9 bases lay between the germline ends. The CDR3 coding sequence is TGTGCCAGTAGTATGGGGGGATCTCAGCCCCAGCATTTT. Encoded protein: CASSMGGSQPQHF. The full variable domain, with the rest looked up from reference TRBV19 and TRBJ1-5, is DGGITQSPKYLFRKEGQNVTLSCEQNLNHDAMYWYRQDPGQGLRLIYYSQIVNDFQKGDIAEGYSVSREKKESFPLTVTSAQKNPTAFYLCASSMGGSQPQHFGDGTRLSIL.